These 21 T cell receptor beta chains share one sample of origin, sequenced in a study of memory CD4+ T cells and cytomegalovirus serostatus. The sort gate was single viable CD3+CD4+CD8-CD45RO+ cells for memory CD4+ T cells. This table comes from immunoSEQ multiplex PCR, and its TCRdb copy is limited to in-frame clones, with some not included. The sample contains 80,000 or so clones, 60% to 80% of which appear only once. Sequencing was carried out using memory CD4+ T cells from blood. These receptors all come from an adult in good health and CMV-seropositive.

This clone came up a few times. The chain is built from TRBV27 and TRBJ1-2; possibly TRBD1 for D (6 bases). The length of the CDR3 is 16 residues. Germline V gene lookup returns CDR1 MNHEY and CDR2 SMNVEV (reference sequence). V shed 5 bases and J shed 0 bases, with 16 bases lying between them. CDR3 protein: CASSRAGAVANYGYTF. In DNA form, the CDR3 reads TGTGCCAGCAGTCGGGCAGGGGCCGTAGCTAACTATGGCTACACCTTC.

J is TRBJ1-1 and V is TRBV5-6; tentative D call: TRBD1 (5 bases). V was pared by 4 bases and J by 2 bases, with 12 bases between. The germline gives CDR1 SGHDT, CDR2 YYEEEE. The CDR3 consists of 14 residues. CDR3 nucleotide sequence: TGTGCCAGCAGCCGGACAAATGTTAACACTGAAGCTTTCTTT. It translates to CASSRTNVNTEAFF.

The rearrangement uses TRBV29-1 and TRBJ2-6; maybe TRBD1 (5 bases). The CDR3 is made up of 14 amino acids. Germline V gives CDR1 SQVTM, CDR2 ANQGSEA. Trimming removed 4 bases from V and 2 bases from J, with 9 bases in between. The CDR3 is CSVAKGAGANVLTF. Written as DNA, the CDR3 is TGCAGCGTTGCAAAAGGGGCTGGGGCCAACGTCCTGACTTTC.

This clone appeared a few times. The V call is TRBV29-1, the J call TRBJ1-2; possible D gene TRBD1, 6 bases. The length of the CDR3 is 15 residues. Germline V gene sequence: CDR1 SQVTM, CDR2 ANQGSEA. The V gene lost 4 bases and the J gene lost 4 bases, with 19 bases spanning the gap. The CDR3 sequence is CSVGETNRVGYGYTF. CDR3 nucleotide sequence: TGCAGCGTTGGGGAAACAAACAGGGTAGGCTATGGCTACACCTTC.

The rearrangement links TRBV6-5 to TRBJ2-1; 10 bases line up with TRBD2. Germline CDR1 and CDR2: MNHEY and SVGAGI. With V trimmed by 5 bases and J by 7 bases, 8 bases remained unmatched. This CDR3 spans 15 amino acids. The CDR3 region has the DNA TGTGCCAGCAGTCAGCGGGAGGGCGGGGTTAATGAGCAGTTCTTC. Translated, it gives CASSQREGGVNEQFF.

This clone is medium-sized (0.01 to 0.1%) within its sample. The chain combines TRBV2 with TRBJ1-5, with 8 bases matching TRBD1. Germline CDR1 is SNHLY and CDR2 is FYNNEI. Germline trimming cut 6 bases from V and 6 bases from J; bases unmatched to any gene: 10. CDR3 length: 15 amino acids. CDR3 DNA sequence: TGTGCCAGCAGCCCAAGCCAGGGGGCTGGTCAGCCCCAGCATTTT. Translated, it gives CASSPSQGAGQPQHF.

The chain's CDR3 is CASSRGGGGETQYF. In DNA form, the CDR3 reads TGTGCCAGCTCCAGAGGAGGGGGTGGGGAGACCCAGTACTTC. The gene calls are TRBV19 and TRBJ2-5, with D perhaps given as TRBD1 or TRBD2 (6 bases each). The V end was cut by 9 bases, the J end by 5 bases, with 19 bases between. This CDR3 comprises 14 residues. Looked up from germline, CDR1 is LNHDA and CDR2 is SQIVND (reference sequence).

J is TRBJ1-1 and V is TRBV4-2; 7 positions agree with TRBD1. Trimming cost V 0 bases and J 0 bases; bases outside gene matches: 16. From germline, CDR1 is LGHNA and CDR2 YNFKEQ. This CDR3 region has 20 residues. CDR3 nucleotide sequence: TGTGCCAGCAGCCAAGAAAGAGGGGCCTGGGACAGAATCATGAACACTGAAGCTTTCTTT. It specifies CASSQERGAWDRIMNTEAFF.

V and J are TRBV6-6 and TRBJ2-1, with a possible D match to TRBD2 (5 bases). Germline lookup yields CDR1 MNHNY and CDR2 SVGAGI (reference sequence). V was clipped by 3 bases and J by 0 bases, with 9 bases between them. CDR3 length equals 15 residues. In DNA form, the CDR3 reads TGTGCCAGCAGTTATCGCGCGGGCTCCTACAATGAGCAGTTCTTC. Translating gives CASSYRAGSYNEQFF.

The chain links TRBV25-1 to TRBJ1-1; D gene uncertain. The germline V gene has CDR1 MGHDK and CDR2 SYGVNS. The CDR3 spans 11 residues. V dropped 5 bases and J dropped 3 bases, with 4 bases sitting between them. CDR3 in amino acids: CASSSYTEAFF. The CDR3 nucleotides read TGTGCCAGCAGTTCATACACTGAAGCTTTCTTT.

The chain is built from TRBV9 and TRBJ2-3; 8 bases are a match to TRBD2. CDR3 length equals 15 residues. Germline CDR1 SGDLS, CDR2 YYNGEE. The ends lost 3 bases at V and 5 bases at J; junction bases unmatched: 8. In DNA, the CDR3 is TGTGCCAGCAGCGAGGGACTAGTCATGAGAGATACGCAGTATTTT. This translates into CASSEGLVMRDTQYF.

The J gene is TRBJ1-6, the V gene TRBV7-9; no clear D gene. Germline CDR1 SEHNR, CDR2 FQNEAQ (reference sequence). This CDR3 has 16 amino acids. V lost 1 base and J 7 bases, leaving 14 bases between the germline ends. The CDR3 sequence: CASSLDGLGGNSPLHF. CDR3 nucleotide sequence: TGTGCCAGCAGCTTAGATGGCTTGGGCGGGAATTCACCCCTCCACTTT. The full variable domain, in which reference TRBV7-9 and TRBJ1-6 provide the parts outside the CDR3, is DTGVSQNPRHKITKRGQNVTFRCDPISEHNRLYWYRQTLGQGPEFLTYFQNEAQLEKSRLLSDRFSAERPKGSFSTLEIQRTEQGDSAMYLCASSLDGLGGNSPLHFGNGTRLTVT.

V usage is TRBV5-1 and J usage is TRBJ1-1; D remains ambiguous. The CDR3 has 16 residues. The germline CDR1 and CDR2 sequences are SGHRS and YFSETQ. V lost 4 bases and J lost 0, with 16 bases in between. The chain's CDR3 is CASSPGSSSVNTEAFF. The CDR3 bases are TGCGCCAGCAGCCCCGGGTCTTCCTCCGTGAACACTGAAGCTTTCTTT.

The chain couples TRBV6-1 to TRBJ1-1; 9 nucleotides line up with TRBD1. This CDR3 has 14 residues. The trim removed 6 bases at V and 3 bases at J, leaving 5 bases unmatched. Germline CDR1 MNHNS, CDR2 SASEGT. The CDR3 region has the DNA TGTGCCAGCAGATGGGACAGGGAGGACACTGAAGCTTTCTTT. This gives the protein CASRWDREDTEAFF.

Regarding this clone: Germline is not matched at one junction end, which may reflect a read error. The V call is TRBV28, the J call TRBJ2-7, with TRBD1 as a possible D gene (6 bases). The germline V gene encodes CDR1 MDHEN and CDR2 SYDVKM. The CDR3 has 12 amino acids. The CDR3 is CASSPQTGSPIF. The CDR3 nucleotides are TGTGCCAGCAGTCCCCAGACAGGCTCCCCAATCTTC.

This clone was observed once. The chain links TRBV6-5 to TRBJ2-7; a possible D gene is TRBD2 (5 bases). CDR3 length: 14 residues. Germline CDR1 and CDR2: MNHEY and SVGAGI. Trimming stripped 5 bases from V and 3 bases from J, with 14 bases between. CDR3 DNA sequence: TGTGCCAGCAGTGCCGGAGGAGTCTACTACGAGCAGTACTTC. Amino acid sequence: CASSAGGVYYEQYF.

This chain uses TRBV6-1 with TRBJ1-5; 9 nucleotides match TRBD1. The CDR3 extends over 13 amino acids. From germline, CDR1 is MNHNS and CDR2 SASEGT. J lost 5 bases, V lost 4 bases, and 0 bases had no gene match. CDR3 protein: CASSGQGDQPQHF. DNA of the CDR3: TGTGCCAGCAGTGGACAGGGGGATCAGCCCCAGCATTTT.

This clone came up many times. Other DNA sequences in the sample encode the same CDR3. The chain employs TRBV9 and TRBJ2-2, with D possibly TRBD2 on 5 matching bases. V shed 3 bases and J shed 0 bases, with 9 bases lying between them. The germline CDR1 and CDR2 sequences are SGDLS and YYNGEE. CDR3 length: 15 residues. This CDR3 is CASSAALANTGELFF. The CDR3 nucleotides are TGTGCCAGCAGCGCCGCACTAGCGAACACCGGGGAGCTGTTTTTT.

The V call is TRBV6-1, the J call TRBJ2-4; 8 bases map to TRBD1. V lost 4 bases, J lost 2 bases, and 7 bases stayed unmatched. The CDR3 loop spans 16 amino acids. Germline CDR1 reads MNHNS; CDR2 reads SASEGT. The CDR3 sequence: CASSAPGGGTKNIQYF. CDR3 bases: TGTGCCAGCAGTGCCCCAGGGGGCGGGACCAAAAACATTCAGTACTTC.

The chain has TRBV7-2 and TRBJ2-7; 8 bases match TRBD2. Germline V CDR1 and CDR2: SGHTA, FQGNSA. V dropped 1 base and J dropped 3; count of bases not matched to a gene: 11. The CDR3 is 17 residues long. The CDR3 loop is CASSLGASGRGYYEQYV. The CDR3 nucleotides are TGTGCCAGCAGCTTAGGTGCTAGCGGGCGGGGGTACTACGAGCAGTACGTC.

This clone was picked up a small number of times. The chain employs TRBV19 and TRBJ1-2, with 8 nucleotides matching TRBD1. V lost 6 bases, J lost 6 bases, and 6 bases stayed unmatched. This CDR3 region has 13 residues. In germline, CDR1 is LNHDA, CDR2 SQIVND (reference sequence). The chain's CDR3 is CASSSQGVHGYTF. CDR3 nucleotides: TGTGCCAGTAGCTCACAGGGGGTACATGGCTACACCTTC.